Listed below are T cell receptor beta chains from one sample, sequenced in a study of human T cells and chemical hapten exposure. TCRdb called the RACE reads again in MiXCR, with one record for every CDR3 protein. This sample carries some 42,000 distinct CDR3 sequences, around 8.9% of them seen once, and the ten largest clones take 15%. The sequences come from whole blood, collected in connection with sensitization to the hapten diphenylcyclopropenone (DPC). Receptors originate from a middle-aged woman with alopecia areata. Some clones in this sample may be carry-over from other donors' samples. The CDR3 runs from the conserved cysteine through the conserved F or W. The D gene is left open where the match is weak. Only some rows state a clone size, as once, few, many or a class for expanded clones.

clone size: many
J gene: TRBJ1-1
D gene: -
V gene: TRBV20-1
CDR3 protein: CSASRGETEAFF
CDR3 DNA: TGCAGTGCTAGTCGTGGAGAAACTGAAGCTTTCTTT

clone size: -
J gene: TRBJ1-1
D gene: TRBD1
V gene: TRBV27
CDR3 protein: CASSSLDRVSDTEAFF
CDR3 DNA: TGTGCCAGCAGTTCCCTCGACAGGGTATCCGACACTGAAGCTTTCTTT

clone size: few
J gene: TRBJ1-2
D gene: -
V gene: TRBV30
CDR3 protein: CAWRQTGVYGYTF
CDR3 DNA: TGTGCCTGGCGTCAGACAGGAGTCTATGGCTACACCTTC

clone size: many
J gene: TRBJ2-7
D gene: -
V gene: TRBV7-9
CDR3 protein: CASSPLGGEQYF
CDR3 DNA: TGTGCCAGCAGCCCCCTTGGGGGCGAGCAGTACTTC

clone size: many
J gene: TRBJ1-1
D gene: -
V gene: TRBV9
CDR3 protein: CASSVDASMNTEAFF
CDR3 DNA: TGTGCCAGCAGCGTAGATGCATCGATGAACACTGAAGCTTTCTTT

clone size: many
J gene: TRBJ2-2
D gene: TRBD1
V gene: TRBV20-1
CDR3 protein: CSAPRQGASGELFF
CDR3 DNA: TGCAGTGCTCCCCGACAGGGGGCGTCCGGGGAGCTGTTTTTT

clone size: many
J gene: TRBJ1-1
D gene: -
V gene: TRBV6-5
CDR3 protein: CASSYWVNTEAFF
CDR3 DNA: TGTGCCAGCAGTTACTGGGTGAACACTGAAGCTTTCTTT

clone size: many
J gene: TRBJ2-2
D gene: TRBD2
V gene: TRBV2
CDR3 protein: CASTGTSGGLGELFF
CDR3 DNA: TGTGCCAGCACCGGGACTAGCGGGGGCCTAGGGGAGCTGTTTTTT

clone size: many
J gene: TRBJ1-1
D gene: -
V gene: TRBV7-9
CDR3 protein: CASHGWGTEAFF
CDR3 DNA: TGTGCCAGCCACGGTTGGGGTACTGAAGCTTTCTTT

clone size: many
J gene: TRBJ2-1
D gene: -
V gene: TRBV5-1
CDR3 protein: CASRGANNEQFF
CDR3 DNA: TGCGCCAGCAGGGGGGCGAACAATGAGCAGTTCTTC

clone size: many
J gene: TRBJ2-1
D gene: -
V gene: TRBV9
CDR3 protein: CASSVMSGFYNEQFF
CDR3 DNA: TGTGCCAGCAGCGTAATGAGCGGATTCTACAATGAGCAGTTCTTC

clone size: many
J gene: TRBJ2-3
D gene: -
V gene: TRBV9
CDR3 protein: CASSVDARTDTQYF
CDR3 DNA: TGTGCCAGCAGCGTAGATGCCAGGACAGATACGCAGTATTTT

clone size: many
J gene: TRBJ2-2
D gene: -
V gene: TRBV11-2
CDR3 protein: CASSLTNTGELFF
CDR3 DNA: TGTGCCAGCAGCTTAACGAACACCGGGGAGCTGTTTTTT

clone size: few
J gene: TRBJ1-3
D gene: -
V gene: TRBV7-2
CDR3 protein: CASSLSTQYSGNTIYF
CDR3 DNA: TGTGCCAGCAGCCTATCGACGCAGTACTCTGGAAACACCATATATTTT

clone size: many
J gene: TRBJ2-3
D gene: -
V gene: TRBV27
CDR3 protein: CASSLVSAVGLTDTQYF
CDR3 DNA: TGTGCCAGCAGTTTGGTTTCGGCAGTCGGGCTCACAGATACGCAGTATTTT

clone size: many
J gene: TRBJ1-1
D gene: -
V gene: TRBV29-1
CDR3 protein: CSGYVGAAEAFF
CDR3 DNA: TGCAGCGGATATGTGGGGGCGGCGGAAGCTTTCTTT

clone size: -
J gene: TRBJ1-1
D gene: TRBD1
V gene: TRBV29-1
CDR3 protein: CSVAGTGVEAFF
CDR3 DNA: TGCAGCGTTGCGGGGACAGGGGTTGAAGCTTTCTTT

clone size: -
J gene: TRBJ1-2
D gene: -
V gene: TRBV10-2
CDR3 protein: CASTGPHGYTF
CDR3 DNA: TGCGCCAGCACTGGACCCCATGGCTACACCTTC

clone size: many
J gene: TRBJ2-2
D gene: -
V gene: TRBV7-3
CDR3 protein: CASSLNPLANTGELFF
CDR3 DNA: TGTGCCAGCAGCTTAAATCCACTCGCGAACACCGGGGAGCTGTTTTTT

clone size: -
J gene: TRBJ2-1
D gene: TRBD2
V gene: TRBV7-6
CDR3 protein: CASSLLTSGGLPSYNEQFF
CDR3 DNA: TGTGCCAGCAGCCTCCTGACTAGCGGGGGCCTGCCCTCCTACAATGAGCAGTTCTTC

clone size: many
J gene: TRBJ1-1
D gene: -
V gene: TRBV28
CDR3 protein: CASSPLAWTPTEAFF
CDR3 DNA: TGTGCCAGCAGTCCCCTAGCCTGGACACCCACTGAAGCTTTCTTT

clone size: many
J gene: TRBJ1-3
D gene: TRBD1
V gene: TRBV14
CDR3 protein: CASSPGQAGPGNTIYF
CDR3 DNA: TGTGCCAGCAGCCCGGGACAGGCGGGCCCTGGAAACACCATATATTTT

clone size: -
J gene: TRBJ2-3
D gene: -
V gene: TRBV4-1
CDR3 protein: CASSQAVPGGTDTQYF
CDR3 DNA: TGCGCCAGCAGCCAAGCGGTGCCGGGTGGCACAGATACGCAGTATTTT

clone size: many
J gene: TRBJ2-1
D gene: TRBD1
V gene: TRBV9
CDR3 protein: CASSPSGTGVNEQFF
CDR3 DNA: TGTGCCAGCAGCCCTTCCGGGACAGGGGTCAATGAGCAGTTCTTC

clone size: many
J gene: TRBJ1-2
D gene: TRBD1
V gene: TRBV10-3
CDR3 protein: CAISVDRGKYGYTF
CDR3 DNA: TGTGCCATCAGTGTTGACAGGGGGAAATATGGCTACACCTTC

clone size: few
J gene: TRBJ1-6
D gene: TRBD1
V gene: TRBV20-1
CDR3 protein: CSARTGTENSPLHF
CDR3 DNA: TGCAGTGCTAGAACCGGGACAGAAAATTCACCCCTCCACTTT

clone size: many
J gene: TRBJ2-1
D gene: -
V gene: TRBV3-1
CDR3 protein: CASRQTRGSYNEQFF
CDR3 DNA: TGTGCCAGCAGGCAAACTAGGGGGTCCTACAATGAGCAGTTCTTC

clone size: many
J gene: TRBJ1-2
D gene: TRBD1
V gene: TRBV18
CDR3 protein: CASSPVDRGYHGYTF
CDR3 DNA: TGTGCCAGCTCTCCGGTTGACAGGGGGTACCATGGCTACACCTTC

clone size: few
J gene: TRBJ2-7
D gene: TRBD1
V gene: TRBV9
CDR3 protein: CASSPQGAYEQYF
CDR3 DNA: TGTGCCAGCAGCCCACAGGGGGCTTACGAGCAGTACTTC

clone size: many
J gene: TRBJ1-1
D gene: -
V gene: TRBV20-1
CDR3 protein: CSARRTGSTEAFF
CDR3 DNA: TGCAGTGCCCGGAGAACAGGGAGCACTGAAGCTTTCTTT

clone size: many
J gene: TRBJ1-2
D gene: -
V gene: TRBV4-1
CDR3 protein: CASSQAPRRRDSYGYTF
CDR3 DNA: TGCGCCAGCAGCCAAGCCCCCCGGCGGAGGGACTCCTATGGCTACACCTTC

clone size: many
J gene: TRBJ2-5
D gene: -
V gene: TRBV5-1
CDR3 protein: CASSFQNSVETQYF
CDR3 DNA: TGCGCCAGCAGCTTCCAAAATAGCGTGGAGACCCAGTACTTC

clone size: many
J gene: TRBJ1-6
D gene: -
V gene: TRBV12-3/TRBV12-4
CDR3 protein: CASSRGGDSPLHF
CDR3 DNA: TGTGCCAGCAGCCGCGGGGGGGATTCACCCCTCCACTTT

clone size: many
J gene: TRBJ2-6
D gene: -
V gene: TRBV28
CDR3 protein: CASSFQDGGANVLTF
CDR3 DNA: TGTGCCAGCAGTTTTCAGGACGGTGGGGCCAACGTCCTGACTTTC

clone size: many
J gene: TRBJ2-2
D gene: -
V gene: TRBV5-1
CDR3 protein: CASSLAGSKNTGELFF
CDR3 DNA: TGCGCCAGCAGCTTGGCAGGCAGCAAGAACACCGGGGAGCTGTTTTTT

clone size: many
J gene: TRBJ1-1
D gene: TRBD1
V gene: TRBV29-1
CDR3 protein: CSVIGTGGPGWNTEAFF
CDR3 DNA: TGCAGCGTGATCGGGACAGGGGGTCCCGGGTGGAACACTGAAGCTTTCTTT

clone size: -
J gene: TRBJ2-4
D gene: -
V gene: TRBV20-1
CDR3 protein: CSARDPLAKNIQYF
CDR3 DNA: TGCAGTGCTAGAGATCCTCTAGCCAAAAACATTCAGTACTTC

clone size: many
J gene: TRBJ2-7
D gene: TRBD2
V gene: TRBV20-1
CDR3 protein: CSARGGTGEQYF
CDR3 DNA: TGCAGTGCTCGGGGGGGGACGGGCGAGCAGTACTTC

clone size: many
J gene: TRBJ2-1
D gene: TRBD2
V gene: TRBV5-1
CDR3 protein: CASSFTSGGANEQFF
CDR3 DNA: TGCGCCAGCAGCTTTACTAGCGGGGGGGCAAATGAGCAGTTCTTC

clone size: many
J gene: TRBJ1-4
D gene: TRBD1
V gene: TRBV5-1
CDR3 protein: CASSRTGENGEKLFF
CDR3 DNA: TGCGCCAGCAGCAGGACAGGGGAGAACGGTGAAAAACTGTTTTTT

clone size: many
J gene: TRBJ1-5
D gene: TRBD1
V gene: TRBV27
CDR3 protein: CASSLGTALGPQHF
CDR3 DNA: TGTGCCAGCAGTTTAGGGACAGCCCTGGGGCCCCAGCATTTT

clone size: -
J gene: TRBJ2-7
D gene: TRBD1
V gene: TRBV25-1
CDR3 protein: CASSNPGQLYF
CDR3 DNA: TGTGCCAGCAGTAACCCGGGACAGCTGTACTTC

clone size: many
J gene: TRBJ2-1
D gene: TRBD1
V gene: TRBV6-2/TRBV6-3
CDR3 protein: CASSPRDSTSEQFF
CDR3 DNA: TGTGCCAGCAGTCCCAGGGACAGTACAAGTGAGCAGTTCTTC

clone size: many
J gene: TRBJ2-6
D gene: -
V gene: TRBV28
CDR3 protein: CASSLFGGGSGANVLTF
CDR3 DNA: TGTGCCAGCAGCCTCTTCGGAGGGGGCTCTGGGGCCAACGTCCTGACTTTC

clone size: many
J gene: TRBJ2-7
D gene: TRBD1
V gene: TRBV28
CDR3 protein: CASSSRTGSDEQYF
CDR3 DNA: TGTGCCAGCAGTTCCAGGACAGGGTCTGACGAGCAGTACTTC

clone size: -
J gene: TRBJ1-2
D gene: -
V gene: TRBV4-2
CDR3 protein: CASSQRDNYGYTF
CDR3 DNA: TGTGCCAGCAGCCAAAGAGATAACTATGGCTACACCTTC

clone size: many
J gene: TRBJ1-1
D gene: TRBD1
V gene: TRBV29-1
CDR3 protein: CSVNRDRNTEAFF
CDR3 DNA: TGCAGCGTTAACCGGGACAGGAACACTGAAGCTTTCTTT

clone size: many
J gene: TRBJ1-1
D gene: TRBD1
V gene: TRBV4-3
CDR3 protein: CASSQLDRGQPFF
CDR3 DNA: TGCGCCAGCAGCCAGTTGGACAGGGGTCAGCCTTTCTTT

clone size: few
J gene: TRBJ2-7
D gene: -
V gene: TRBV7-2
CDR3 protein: CASSLDQGWGEQYF
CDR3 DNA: TGTGCCAGCAGCTTGGACCAGGGTTGGGGCGAGCAGTACTTC

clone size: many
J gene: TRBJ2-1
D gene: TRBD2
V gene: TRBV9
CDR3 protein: CASSATSGGRDEQFF
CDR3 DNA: TGTGCCAGCAGCGCAACTAGCGGGGGGCGAGATGAGCAGTTCTTC

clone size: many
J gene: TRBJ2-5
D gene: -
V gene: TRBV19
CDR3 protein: CASSDGDTKKAQYF
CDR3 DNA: TGTGCCAGTAGCGACGGGGACACCAAGAAGGCCCAGTACTTC